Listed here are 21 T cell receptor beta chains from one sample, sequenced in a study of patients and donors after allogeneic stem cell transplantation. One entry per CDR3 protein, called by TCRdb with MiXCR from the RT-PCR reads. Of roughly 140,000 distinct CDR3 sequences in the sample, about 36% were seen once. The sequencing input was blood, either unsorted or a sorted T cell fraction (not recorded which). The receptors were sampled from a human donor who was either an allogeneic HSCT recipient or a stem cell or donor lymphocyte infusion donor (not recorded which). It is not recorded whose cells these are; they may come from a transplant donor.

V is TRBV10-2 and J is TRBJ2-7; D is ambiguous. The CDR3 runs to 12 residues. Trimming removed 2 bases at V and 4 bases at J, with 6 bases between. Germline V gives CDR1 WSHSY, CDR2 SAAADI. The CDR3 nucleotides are TGCGCCAGCAGTGAGCCAGATTACGAGCAGTACTTC. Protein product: CASSEPDYEQYF.

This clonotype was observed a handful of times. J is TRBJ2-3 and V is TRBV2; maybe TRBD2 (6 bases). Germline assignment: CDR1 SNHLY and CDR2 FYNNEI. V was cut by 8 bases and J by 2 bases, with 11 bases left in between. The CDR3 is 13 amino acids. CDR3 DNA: TGTGCCAGCGGAGGGGCGGCCACAGATACGCAGTATTTT. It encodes CASGGAATDTQYF. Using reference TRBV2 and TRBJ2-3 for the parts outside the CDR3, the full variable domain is EPEVTQTPSHQVTQMGQEVILRCVPISNHLYFYWYRQILGQKVEFLVSFYNNEISEKSEIFDDQFSVERPDGSNFTLKIRSTKLEDSAMYFCASGGAATDTQYFGPGTRLTVL.

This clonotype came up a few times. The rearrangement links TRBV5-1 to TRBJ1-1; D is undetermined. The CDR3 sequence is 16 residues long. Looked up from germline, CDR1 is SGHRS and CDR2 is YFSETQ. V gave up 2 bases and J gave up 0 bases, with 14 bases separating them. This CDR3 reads CASSFTRESLNTEAFF. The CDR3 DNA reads TGCGCCAGCAGCTTTACTAGGGAATCTTTGAACACTGAAGCTTTCTTT.

In DNA form, the CDR3 reads TGTGCCAGCAGTAACAGGGTAGGCAATCAGCCCCAGCATTTT. Amino acids: CASSNRVGNQPQHF. The chain couples TRBV6-1 to TRBJ1-5; possible D gene TRBD1, 6 bases. The germline V and J ends were trimmed by 5 bases and 2 bases, with 10 bases remaining between them. Germline V CDR1 and CDR2: MNHNS, SASEGT. The CDR3 is made up of 14 amino acids.

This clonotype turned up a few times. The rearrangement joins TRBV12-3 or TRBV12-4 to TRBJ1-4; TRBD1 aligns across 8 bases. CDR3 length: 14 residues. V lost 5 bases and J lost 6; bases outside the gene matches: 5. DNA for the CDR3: TGTGCCAGCAGTCCGCAGGGGGCGCATGAAAAACTGTTTTTT. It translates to CASSPQGAHEKLFF.

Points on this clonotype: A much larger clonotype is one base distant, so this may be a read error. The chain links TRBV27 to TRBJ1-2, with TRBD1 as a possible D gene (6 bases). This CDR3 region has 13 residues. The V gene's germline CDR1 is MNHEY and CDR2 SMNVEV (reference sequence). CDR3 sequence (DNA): TGTGCCTGCAGTTTCGGAACAGGGAATGGCTACACCTTC. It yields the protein CACSFGTGNGYTF.

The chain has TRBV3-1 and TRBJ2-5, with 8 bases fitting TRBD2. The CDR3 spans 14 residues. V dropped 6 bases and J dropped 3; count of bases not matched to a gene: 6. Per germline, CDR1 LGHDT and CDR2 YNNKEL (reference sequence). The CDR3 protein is CASSKPGLEETQYF. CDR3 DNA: TGTGCCAGCAGTAAACCGGGACTAGAAGAGACCCAGTACTTC.

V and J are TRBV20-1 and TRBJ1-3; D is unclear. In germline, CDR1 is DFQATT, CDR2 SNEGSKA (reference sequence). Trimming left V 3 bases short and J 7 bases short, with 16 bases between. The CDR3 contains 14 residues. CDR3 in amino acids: CSASWVAEPNTIYF. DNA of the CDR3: TGCAGTGCTAGTTGGGTTGCCGAACCGAACACCATATATTTT.

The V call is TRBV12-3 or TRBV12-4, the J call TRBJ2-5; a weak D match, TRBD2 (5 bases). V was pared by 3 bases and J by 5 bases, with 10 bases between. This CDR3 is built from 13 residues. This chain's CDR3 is CASSFSSWETQYF. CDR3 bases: TGTGCCAGCAGTTTCTCTAGCTGGGAGACCCAGTACTTC.

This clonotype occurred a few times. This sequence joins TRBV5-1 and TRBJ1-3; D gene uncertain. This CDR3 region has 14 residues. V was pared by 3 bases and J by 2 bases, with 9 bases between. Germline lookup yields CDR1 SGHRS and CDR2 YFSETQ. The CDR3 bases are TGCGCCAGCAGCTCCGGCGAACCTGGAAACACCATATATTTT. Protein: CASSSGEPGNTIYF.

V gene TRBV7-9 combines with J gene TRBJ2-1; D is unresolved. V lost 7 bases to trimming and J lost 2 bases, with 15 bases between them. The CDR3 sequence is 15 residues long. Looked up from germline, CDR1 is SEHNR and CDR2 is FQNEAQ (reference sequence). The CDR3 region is CASNLLGYPYNEQFF. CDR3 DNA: TGTGCCAGCAACCTACTGGGTTACCCCTACAATGAGCAGTTCTTC.

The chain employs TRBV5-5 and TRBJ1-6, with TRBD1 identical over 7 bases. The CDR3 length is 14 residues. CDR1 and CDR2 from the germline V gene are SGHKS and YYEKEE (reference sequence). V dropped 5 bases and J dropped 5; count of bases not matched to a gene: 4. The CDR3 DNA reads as TGTGCCAGCAGACCGGACAGGAATAATTCACCCCTCCACTTT. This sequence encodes CASRPDRNNSPLHF.

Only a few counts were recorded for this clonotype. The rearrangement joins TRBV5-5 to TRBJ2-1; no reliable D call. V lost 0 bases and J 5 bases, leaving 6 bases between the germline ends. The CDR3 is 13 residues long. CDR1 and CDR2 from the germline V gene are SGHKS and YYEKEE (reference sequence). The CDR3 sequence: CASSLVADNEQFF. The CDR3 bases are TGTGCCAGCAGCTTGGTCGCGGACAATGAGCAGTTCTTC.

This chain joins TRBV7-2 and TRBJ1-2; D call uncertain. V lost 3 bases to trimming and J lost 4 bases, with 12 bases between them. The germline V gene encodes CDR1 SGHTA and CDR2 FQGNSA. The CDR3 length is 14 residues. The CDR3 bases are TGTGCCAGCAGCTTCTCCCGGGATCTCTATGGCTACACCTTC. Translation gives CASSFSRDLYGYTF.

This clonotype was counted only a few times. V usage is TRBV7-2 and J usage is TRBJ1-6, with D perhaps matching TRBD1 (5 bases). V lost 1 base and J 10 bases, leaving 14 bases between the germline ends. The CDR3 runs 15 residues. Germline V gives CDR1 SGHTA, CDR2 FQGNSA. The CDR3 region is CASSLVSRVESPLHF. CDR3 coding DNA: TGTGCCAGCAGCTTAGTGTCCAGGGTCGAGTCACCCCTCCACTTT.

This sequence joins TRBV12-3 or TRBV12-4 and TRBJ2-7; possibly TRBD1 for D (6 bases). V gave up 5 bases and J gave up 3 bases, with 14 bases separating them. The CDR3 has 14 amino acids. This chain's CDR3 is CASSPVDSLYEQYF. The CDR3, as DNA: TGTGCCAGCAGTCCCGTGGACAGTCTCTACGAGCAGTACTTC.

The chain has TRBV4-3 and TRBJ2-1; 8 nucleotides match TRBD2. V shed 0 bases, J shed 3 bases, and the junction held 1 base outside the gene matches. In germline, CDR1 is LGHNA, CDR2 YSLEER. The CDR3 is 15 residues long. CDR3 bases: TGCGCCAGCAGCCAAGACAGCGGGAGCTACAATGAGCAGTTCTTC. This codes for CASSQDSGSYNEQFF.

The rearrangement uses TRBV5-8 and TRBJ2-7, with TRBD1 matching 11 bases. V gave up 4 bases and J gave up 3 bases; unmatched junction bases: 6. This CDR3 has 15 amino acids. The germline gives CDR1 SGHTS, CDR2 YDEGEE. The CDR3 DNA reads TGTGCCAGCAGCACCGGACAGGGGGCGGGCTACGAGCAGTACTTC. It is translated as CASSTGQGAGYEQYF.

CDR3 nucleotide sequence: TGTGCCAGCAGCCCTCTGACAGGGGGCATGAGTCAGCCCCAGCATTTT. Its translation: CASSPLTGGMSQPQHF. This chain connects TRBV7-4 to TRBJ1-5; 10 bases line up with TRBD1. The CDR3 is 16 amino acids. Looked up from germline, CDR1 is SGHVT and CDR2 is SQSDAQ. After removal of 5 bases from V and 6 bases from J, the junction contained 10 bases not matched to a gene.

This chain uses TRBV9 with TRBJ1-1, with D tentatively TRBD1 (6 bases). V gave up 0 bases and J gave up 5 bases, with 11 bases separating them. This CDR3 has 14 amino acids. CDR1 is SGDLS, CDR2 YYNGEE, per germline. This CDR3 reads CASSVEQGETEAFF. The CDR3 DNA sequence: TGTGCCAGCAGCGTAGAACAGGGTGAAACTGAAGCTTTCTTT.

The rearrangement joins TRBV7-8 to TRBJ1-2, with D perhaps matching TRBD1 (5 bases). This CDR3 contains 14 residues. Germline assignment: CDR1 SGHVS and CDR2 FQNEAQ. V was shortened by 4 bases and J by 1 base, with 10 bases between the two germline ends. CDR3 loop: CASSSRDGNYGYTF. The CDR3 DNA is TGTGCCAGCAGCTCACGGGACGGTAACTATGGCTACACCTTC.